This T cell receptor beta chain was sequenced in a study of T cells in Graves' hyperthyroidism and ophthalmopathy. Study in general: At the time of initial diagnosis and before any treatment, peripheral blood was collected. Study results and limitations: The blood repertoire included most of the expanded thyroid clonotypes above 0.001.

Amplified regions were TCR beta CDR3 sequences from RNA transcripts. RT-PCR in the first round (using the HTBI primer set) targeted the TCR CDR3. A single record per CDR3 protein comes from TCRdb applying MiXCR to the multiplex PCR reads. The sample lists about 720,000 distinct CDR3 sequences; roughly 17% were seen once. Using around 10 ml of fresh peripheral blood, PBMCs were prepared. The CDR3 is 16 amino acids. V lost 4 bases to trimming and J lost 0 bases; unmatched junction nucleotides: 3. CDR1 and CDR2 (germline): SGHTA, FQGTGA. In the case of this clonotype: What it binds is unknown.

This sequence joins TRBV7-3 and TRBJ2-1, with TRBD2 matching 10 bases. The clonotype was recovered from a man younger than 35 with Graves' hyperthyroidism. Sequencing was performed on blood. CDR3 sequence (DNA): TGTGCCAGCAGCTGGACTAGCGGTACCTCCTACAATGAGCAGTTCTTC. This codes for CASSWTSGTSYNEQFF.